The 13 T cell receptor beta chains in this list originate from one sample, sequenced in a study of blood T cell repertoires in COVID-19. Assay: immunoSEQ multiplex PCR; the TCRdb copy retains only in-frame clones and omits some. Of about 380,000 clones listed, 70% to 85% are singletons. The sequenced material came from peripheral blood. The receptors come from a human donor with acute or convalescent COVID-19. The donor label of this sample is uncertain.

The rearrangement links TRBV10-1 to TRBJ2-5; unclear D gene. Trimming pared 4 bases from V and 1 base from J, leaving 7 bases between. The CDR3 sequence is 13 residues long. The germline CDR1 and CDR2 sequences are WNHNN and SYGVQD (reference sequence). CDR3 bases: TGCGCCAGCAGTGCGAGACTCCAAGAGACCCAGTACTTC. Encoded protein: CASSARLQETQYF.

The V and J genes are TRBV15 and TRBJ2-1; 8 bases are a match to TRBD1. This CDR3 has 16 residues. J was trimmed by 3 bases and V by 1 base; bases with no gene match: 5. Germline CDR1 reads LNHNV; CDR2 reads YYDKDF (reference sequence). CDR3 sequence: CATSRVGRGLYNEQFF. The CDR3 bases are TGTGCCACCAGCAGAGTGGGCAGGGGGCTCTACAATGAGCAGTTCTTC.

V gene TRBV6-4 combines with J gene TRBJ2-2; the match to TRBD2 covers 10 bases. Trimming at V came to 6 bases and at J to 4 bases, leaving 5 bases not matched to a gene. CDR1 is MRHNA, CDR2 SNTAGT, per germline. CDR3 length: 15 residues. The CDR3 DNA follows: TGTGCCAGCAGACCCGGACTAGCGGCCACCGGGGAGCTGTTTTTT. Protein product: CASRPGLAATGELFF.

The chain is built from TRBV6-1 and TRBJ2-3; 9 positions match TRBD2. Germline V CDR1 and CDR2: MNHNS, SASEGT. The CDR3 consists of 16 residues. Losses at the gene ends were 1 base for V and 2 bases for J; bases not matched to a gene: 4. The CDR3 region has the DNA TGTGCCAGCAGTGAAGAGACTAGCGGAAACACAGATACGCAGTATTTT. Protein: CASSEETSGNTDTQYF.

This clone showed up just a few times. J is TRBJ1-2 and V is TRBV18; 10 bases are shared with TRBD1. This CDR3 region has 16 residues. V lost 0 bases and J lost 2; bases outside the gene matches: 3. Germline assignment: CDR1 KGHSH and CDR2 LQKENI. In DNA form, the CDR3 reads TGTGCCAGCTCACCACCCGAGACAGGGGGCAACTATGGCTACACCTTC. It is translated as CASSPPETGGNYGYTF.

The chain employs TRBV6-4 and TRBJ2-3, with D maybe TRBD2 (7 bases). Germline CDR1 reads MRHNA; CDR2 reads SNTAGT. V shed 0 bases and J shed 5 bases, with 12 bases lying between them. The CDR3 spans 15 residues. The CDR3: CASSDSGGAGDTQYF. As DNA, the CDR3 is TGTGCCAGCAGTGACTCGGGGGGGGCAGGAGATACGCAGTATTTT.

V gene TRBV29-1 combines with J gene TRBJ2-7, with D tentatively TRBD2 (7 bases). There are 13 residues in the CDR3. V was pared by 4 bases and J by 3 bases, with 13 bases between. Germline loops: CDR1 SQVTM, CDR2 ANQGSEA. Written as DNA, the CDR3 is TGCAGCGTTGTTACGGGGGGCCTCTACGAGCAGTACTTC. Translated: CSVVTGGLYEQYF.

V usage is TRBV25-1 and J usage is TRBJ2-2; D gene unclear. The germline V and J ends were trimmed by 1 base and 4 bases, with 10 bases remaining between them. Germline V gene data show CDR1 as MGHDK and CDR2 as SYGVNS. This CDR3 region has 15 residues. The CDR3 loop reads CASSESAGITGELFF. The CDR3 DNA is TGTGCCAGCAGTGAATCGGCAGGTATCACCGGGGAGCTGTTTTTT.

This rearrangement joins TRBV2 to TRBJ2-7; D is perhaps TRBD2 (5 bases). The CDR3 is 14 residues long. Trimming removed 2 bases from V and 0 bases from J, with 8 bases in between. Per germline, CDR1 SNHLY and CDR2 FYNNEI. The CDR3 loop is CASSESGVSYEQYF. CDR3 in DNA: TGTGCCAGCAGTGAATCCGGGGTCTCCTACGAGCAGTACTTC.

J is TRBJ2-3 and V is TRBV5-4; D uncertain. Trimming cost V 7 bases and J 2 bases, with 11 bases left between them. Germline V gene lookup returns CDR1 SGHNT and CDR2 YYREEE (reference sequence). CDR3 length equals 13 residues. The CDR3 nucleotides read TGTGCCAGCGAACCAGAAAACACAGATACGCAGTATTTT. It codes for CASEPENTDTQYF.

The V gene is TRBV7-8, the J gene TRBJ2-5; 7 bases match TRBD1. The V segment lost 5 bases and the J segment 4 bases; nucleotides outside the gene matches: 13. Looked up from germline, CDR1 is SGHVS and CDR2 is FQNEAQ. The CDR3 is made up of 16 amino acids. This CDR3 is CASSPDRASHGETQYF. The CDR3 coding sequence is TGTGCCAGCAGCCCCGACAGGGCATCACACGGAGAGACCCAGTACTTC. Variable domain in full (rest from reference TRBV7-8 and TRBJ2-5): GAGVSQSPRYKVAKRGQDVALRCDPISGHVSLFWYQQALGQGPEFLTYFQNEAQLDKSGLPSDRFFAERPEGSVSTLKIQRTQQEDSAVYLCASSPDRASHGETQYFGPGTRLLVL.

V gene TRBV3-1 (or the pseudogene TRBV3-2) combines with J gene TRBJ2-7, with TRBD2 matching over 13 bases. The CDR3 has 17 amino acids. Germline CDR1 LGHDT, CDR2 YNNKEL (reference sequence). V lost 2 bases and J lost 7; bases outside the gene matches: 11. CDR3 sequence: CASSQSSGLAGVREQYF. The CDR3 nucleotides read TGTGCCAGCAGCCAATCCTCCGGACTAGCGGGAGTAAGGGAGCAGTACTTC.

This chain connects TRBV5-4 to TRBJ1-4; D unclear. V dropped 1 base and J dropped 8 bases, with 9 bases sitting between them. Germline CDR1 and CDR2: SGHNT and YYREEE (reference sequence). This CDR3 has 13 residues. CDR3 amino acids: CASSLHPGEKLFF. The DNA of the CDR3 is TGTGCCAGCAGCTTGCATCCGGGGGAAAAACTGTTTTTT. Full variable domain (rest looked up from reference TRBV5-4 and TRBJ1-4): ETGVTQSPTHLIKTRGQQVTLRCSSQSGHNTVSWYQQALGQGPQFIFQYYREEENGRGNFPPRFSGLQFPNYSSELNVNALELDDSALYLCASSLHPGEKLFFGSGTQLSVL.